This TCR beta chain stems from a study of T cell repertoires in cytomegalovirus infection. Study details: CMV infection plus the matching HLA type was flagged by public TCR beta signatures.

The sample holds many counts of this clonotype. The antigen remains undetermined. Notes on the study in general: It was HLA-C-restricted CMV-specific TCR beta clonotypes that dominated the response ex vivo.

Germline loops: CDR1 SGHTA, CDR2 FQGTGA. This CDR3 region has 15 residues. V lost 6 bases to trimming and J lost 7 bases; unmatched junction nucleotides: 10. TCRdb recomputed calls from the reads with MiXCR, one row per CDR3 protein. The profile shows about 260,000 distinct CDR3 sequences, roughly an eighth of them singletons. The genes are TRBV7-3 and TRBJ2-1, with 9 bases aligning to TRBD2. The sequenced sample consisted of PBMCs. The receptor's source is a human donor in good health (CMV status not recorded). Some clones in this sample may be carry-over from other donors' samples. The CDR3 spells CASSPVSGGWNEQFF. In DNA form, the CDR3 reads TGTGCCAGCAGTCCCGTTAGCGGGGGCTGGAATGAGCAGTTCTTC.